A selection of T cell receptor beta chains follows, all from one sample in a study of T cell responses to AZD1222 COVID-19 vaccine. The protocol was immunoSEQ multiplex PCR, while the TCRdb copy is restricted to in-frame clones and leaves out a portion. Of about 150,000 clones listed, roughly 90% are singletons. The sequencing used peripheral blood, collected on day 0 of MenACWY control vaccination. Receptors were obtained from an adult in good health. The CDR3 runs from the conserved cysteine through the conserved F or W. Each record gives: clone size, V gene, J gene, D gene, CDR3 DNA, CDR3 protein. D genes are given only for firm matches. Clone sizes are given selectively: once, few, many, or a class where the clone is expanded.

abundance: -
v_gene: TRBV9
j_gene: TRBJ1-1
d_gene: -
CDR3nt: TGTGCCAGCAGCCCCATCGATACTGAAGCTTTCTTT
CDR3aa: CASSPIDTEAFF

abundance: -
v_gene: TRBV9
j_gene: TRBJ2-5
d_gene: -
CDR3nt: TGTGCCAGCAGCGTAGGAGTTACTATGCAAGAGACCCAGTACTTC
CDR3aa: CASSVGVTMQETQYF

abundance: once
v_gene: TRBV10-3
j_gene: TRBJ1-2
d_gene: -
CDR3nt: TGTGCCATCAGTGAGTCTTCTTCCCGGACCGGCTACACCTTC
CDR3aa: CAISESSSRTGYTF

abundance: -
v_gene: TRBV5-6
j_gene: TRBJ1-2
d_gene: -
CDR3nt: TGTGCCAGCAGCTTGGCCTGGGGTGGCTACACCTTC
CDR3aa: CASSLAWGGYTF

abundance: -
v_gene: TRBV18
j_gene: TRBJ2-3
d_gene: -
CDR3nt: TGTGCCAGCTCACCTGGGGCAGGGAGCGATACGCAGTATTTT
CDR3aa: CASSPGAGSDTQYF

abundance: -
v_gene: TRBV18
j_gene: TRBJ1-1
d_gene: -
CDR3nt: TGTGCCAGCTCACCACTCGGCTTTGTTCCGATGAACACTGAAGCTTTCTTT
CDR3aa: CASSPLGFVPMNTEAFF

abundance: -
v_gene: TRBV14
j_gene: TRBJ2-7
d_gene: -
CDR3nt: TGTGCCAGCAGCCCCTGGACAGCACACTCAAACGAGCAGTACTTC
CDR3aa: CASSPWTAHSNEQYF

abundance: -
v_gene: TRBV30
j_gene: TRBJ2-1
d_gene: -
CDR3nt: TGTGCCTGGCATTGGACTCTTAAGGGTGAGCAGTTCTTC
CDR3aa: CAWHWTLKGEQFF

abundance: once
v_gene: TRBV6-5
j_gene: TRBJ1-1
d_gene: -
CDR3nt: TGTGCCAGCAAGACTTCGACGGTGAACACTGAAGCTTTCTTT
CDR3aa: CASKTSTVNTEAFF

abundance: -
v_gene: TRBV29-1
j_gene: TRBJ1-2
d_gene: -
CDR3nt: TGCAGCGTTGAAGGTCCAGGGAATGGCTACACCTTC
CDR3aa: CSVEGPGNGYTF

abundance: once
v_gene: TRBV7-9
j_gene: TRBJ1-1
d_gene: TRBD1
CDR3nt: TGTGCCAGCAGCCCTACGACAGGGGGCAGCACTGAAGCTTTCTTT
CDR3aa: CASSPTTGGSTEAFF

abundance: -
v_gene: TRBV19
j_gene: TRBJ1-1
d_gene: -
CDR3nt: TGTGCCAGTAGTGTTCGAGAGGGGTTGGACACTGAAGCTTTCTTT
CDR3aa: CASSVREGLDTEAFF

abundance: few
v_gene: TRBV5-1
j_gene: TRBJ1-2
d_gene: -
CDR3nt: TGCGCCAGCAGCCGGACTGCAGGGGATGAGGCTGGCTACACCTTC
CDR3aa: CASSRTAGDEAGYTF

abundance: once
v_gene: TRBV12-3/TRBV12-4
j_gene: TRBJ2-1
d_gene: -
CDR3nt: TGTGCCAGCAGTTTTCAGAGAAATGAGCAGTTCTTC
CDR3aa: CASSFQRNEQFF

abundance: few
v_gene: TRBV7-2
j_gene: TRBJ2-2
d_gene: -
CDR3nt: TGTGCCAGCAGCTTACACTCCACGTTCGCGAACACCGGGGAGCTGTTTTTT
CDR3aa: CASSLHSTFANTGELFF

abundance: -
v_gene: TRBV10-3
j_gene: TRBJ1-3
d_gene: -
CDR3nt: TGTGCCATCAGTGGACCGAACTCTGGAAACACCATATATTTT
CDR3aa: CAISGPNSGNTIYF

abundance: -
v_gene: TRBV6-5
j_gene: TRBJ1-1
d_gene: -
CDR3nt: TGTGCCAGCAGCTACGGCGGGAACACTGAAGCTTTCTTT
CDR3aa: CASSYGGNTEAFF

abundance: -
v_gene: TRBV19
j_gene: TRBJ1-5
d_gene: -
CDR3nt: TGTGCCAGTAGTATAGATCAGGTAGGGGATAACCAGCATTTT
CDR3aa: CASSIDQVGDNQHF

abundance: -
v_gene: TRBV6-5
j_gene: TRBJ1-2
d_gene: -
CDR3nt: TGTGCCAGCAGTCACGGAGGTCACGCGGACGGCTACACCTTC
CDR3aa: CASSHGGHADGYTF

abundance: -
v_gene: TRBV6-6
j_gene: TRBJ1-2
d_gene: TRBD1
CDR3nt: TGTGCCAGCATCGCAGGGGGCAACTATGGCTACACCTTC
CDR3aa: CASIAGGNYGYTF

abundance: -
v_gene: TRBV28
j_gene: TRBJ1-5
d_gene: -
CDR3nt: TGTGCCAGCAGCGGTCCCACGAGCAATCAGCCCCAGCATTTT
CDR3aa: CASSGPTSNQPQHF

abundance: -
v_gene: TRBV2
j_gene: TRBJ1-5
d_gene: -
CDR3nt: TGTGCCAGCAGTGAGGGAAGGGTACAGCCCCAGCATTTT
CDR3aa: CASSEGRVQPQHF

abundance: once
v_gene: TRBV19
j_gene: TRBJ2-7
d_gene: -
CDR3nt: TGTGCCAGTAGTATCGGGTCGGAAGAGCAGTACTTC
CDR3aa: CASSIGSEEQYF

abundance: -
v_gene: TRBV3-1/TRBV3-2
j_gene: TRBJ1-2
d_gene: TRBD1
CDR3nt: TGTGCCAGCAGCCGAGGGGACAGCGACGTAAACTATGGCTACACCTTC
CDR3aa: CASSRGDSDVNYGYTF

abundance: -
v_gene: TRBV7-6
j_gene: TRBJ1-4
d_gene: TRBD1
CDR3nt: TGTGCCAGCAGCTTAGAAGCAGGGGGCGGAGAAAAACTGTTTTTT
CDR3aa: CASSLEAGGGEKLFF

abundance: -
v_gene: TRBV7-8
j_gene: TRBJ2-2
d_gene: TRBD2
CDR3nt: TGTGCCAGCAGCTCTGGACTAGCGGGAGGGCCCACCGGGGAGCTGTTTTTT
CDR3aa: CASSSGLAGGPTGELFF

abundance: -
v_gene: TRBV6-6
j_gene: TRBJ1-1
d_gene: -
CDR3nt: TGTGCCAGCAGTATGTTGAACACTGAAGCTTTCTTT
CDR3aa: CASSMLNTEAFF

abundance: few
v_gene: TRBV6-6
j_gene: TRBJ1-2
d_gene: -
CDR3nt: TGTGCCAGCACCCCAGCTAACTATGGCTACACCTTC
CDR3aa: CASTPANYGYTF

abundance: -
v_gene: TRBV7-4
j_gene: TRBJ1-1
d_gene: -
CDR3nt: TGTGCCAGCAGCTTAGGGGGTGGCACTGAAGCTTTCTTT
CDR3aa: CASSLGGGTEAFF

abundance: once
v_gene: TRBV7-2
j_gene: TRBJ2-1
d_gene: -
CDR3nt: TGTGCCAGCAGCTTACAGGTCGGGGGTAGCAATGAGCAGTTCTTC
CDR3aa: CASSLQVGGSNEQFF

abundance: few
v_gene: TRBV27
j_gene: TRBJ1-1
d_gene: -
CDR3nt: TGTGCCAGCAGTTTATCGGTCGGGGTTGAAGCTTTCTTT
CDR3aa: CASSLSVGVEAFF

abundance: -
v_gene: TRBV7-9
j_gene: TRBJ2-1
d_gene: TRBD2
CDR3nt: TGTGCCAGCAGCCCTTGGGGCGGGACTAGCGGGGTTGAGCAGTTCTTC
CDR3aa: CASSPWGGTSGVEQFF

abundance: -
v_gene: TRBV24-1
j_gene: TRBJ2-7
d_gene: TRBD1
CDR3nt: TGTGCCACCAGTGATCCGGGACAGGGTCCAGGCGAGCAGTACTTC
CDR3aa: CATSDPGQGPGEQYF

abundance: -
v_gene: TRBV20-1
j_gene: TRBJ2-7
d_gene: -
CDR3nt: TGCAGTGCTAGTGATGCCGGGACCAGCTCCTACGAGCAGTACTTC
CDR3aa: CSASDAGTSSYEQYF

abundance: once
v_gene: TRBV6-1
j_gene: TRBJ1-3
d_gene: -
CDR3nt: TGTGCCAGCAGTGATGGAGCTGGAAACACCATATATTTT
CDR3aa: CASSDGAGNTIYF

abundance: -
v_gene: TRBV25-1
j_gene: TRBJ1-2
d_gene: -
CDR3nt: TGTGCCAGCAGTCCCCGGGACTCTAAGGGCTACACCTTC
CDR3aa: CASSPRDSKGYTF

abundance: -
v_gene: TRBV6-6
j_gene: TRBJ1-5
d_gene: -
CDR3nt: TGTGCCAGCAGTGACCATCCCCGGGACAATCAGCCCCAGCATTTT
CDR3aa: CASSDHPRDNQPQHF

abundance: -
v_gene: TRBV27
j_gene: TRBJ1-1
d_gene: -
CDR3nt: TGTGCCAGCAGTCTAGATCAACGGGGGCGAGCTTTCTTT
CDR3aa: CASSLDQRGRAFF